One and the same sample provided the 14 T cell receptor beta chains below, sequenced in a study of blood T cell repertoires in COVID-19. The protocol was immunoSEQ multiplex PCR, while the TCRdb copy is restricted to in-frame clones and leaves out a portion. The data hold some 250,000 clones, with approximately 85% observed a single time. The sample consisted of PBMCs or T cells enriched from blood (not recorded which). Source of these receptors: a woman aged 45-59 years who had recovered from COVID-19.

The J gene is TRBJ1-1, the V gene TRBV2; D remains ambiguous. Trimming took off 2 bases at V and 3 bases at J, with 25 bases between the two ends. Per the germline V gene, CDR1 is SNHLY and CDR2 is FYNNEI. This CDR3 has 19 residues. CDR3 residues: CASSETARRTSTEDTEAFF. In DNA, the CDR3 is TGTGCCAGCAGTGAAACCGCCCGGCGCACCTCTACTGAGGACACTGAAGCTTTCTTT.

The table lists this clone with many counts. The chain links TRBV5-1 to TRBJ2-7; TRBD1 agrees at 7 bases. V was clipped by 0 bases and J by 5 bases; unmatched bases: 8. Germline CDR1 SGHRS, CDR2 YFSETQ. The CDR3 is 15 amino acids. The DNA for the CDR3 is TGCGCCAGCAGCTTGGCCGGGACAGCCGTCGACGAGCAGTACTTC. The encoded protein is CASSLAGTAVDEQYF.

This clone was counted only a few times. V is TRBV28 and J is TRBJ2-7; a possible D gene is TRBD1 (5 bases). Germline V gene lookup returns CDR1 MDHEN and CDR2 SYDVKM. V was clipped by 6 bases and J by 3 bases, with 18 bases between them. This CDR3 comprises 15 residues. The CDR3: CASRPSFKGVYEQYF. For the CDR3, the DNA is TGTGCCAGCAGACCTTCATTCAAAGGGGTCTACGAGCAGTACTTC.

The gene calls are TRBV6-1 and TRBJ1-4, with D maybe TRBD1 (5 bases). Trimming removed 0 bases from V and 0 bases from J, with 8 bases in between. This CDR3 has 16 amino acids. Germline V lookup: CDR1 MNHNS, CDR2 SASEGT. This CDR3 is CASSEAGEATNEKLFF. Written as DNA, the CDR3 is TGTGCCAGCAGTGAAGCAGGGGAGGCAACTAATGAAAAACTGTTTTTT.

The CDR3 DNA reads as TGTGCCAGCAGCTCCGCCCGACTAGCGGGAGGGGCGACCTACGAGCAGTACTTC. This gives the protein CASSSARLAGGATYEQYF. This sequence joins TRBV7-9 and TRBJ2-7; 14 bases agree with TRBD2. This CDR3 is built from 18 residues. Germline CDR1 is SEHNR and CDR2 is FQNEAQ (reference sequence). V shed 4 bases and J 2 bases; nucleotides not matched to a gene: 10.

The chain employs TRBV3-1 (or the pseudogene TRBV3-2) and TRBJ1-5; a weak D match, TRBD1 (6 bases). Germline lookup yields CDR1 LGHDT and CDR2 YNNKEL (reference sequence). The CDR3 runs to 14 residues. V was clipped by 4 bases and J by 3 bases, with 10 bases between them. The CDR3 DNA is TGTGCCAGCAGCCGCGACAGGTTCAATCAGCCCCAGCATTTT. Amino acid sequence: CASSRDRFNQPQHF.

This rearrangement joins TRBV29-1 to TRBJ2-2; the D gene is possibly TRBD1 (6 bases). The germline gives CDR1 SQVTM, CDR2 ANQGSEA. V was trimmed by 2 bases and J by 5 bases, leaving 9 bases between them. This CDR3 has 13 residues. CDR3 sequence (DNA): TGCAGCGTTGAAACGGACAGAACCGGGGAGCTGTTTTTT. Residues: CSVETDRTGELFF.

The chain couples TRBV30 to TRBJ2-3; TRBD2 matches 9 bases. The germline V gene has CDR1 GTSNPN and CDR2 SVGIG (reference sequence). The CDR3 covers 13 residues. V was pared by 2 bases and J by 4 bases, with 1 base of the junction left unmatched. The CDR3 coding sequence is TGTGCCTGGAGTATAGCGGGAGCAGATACGCAGTATTTT. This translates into CAWSIAGADTQYF. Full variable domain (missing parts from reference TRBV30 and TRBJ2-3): SQTIHQWPATLVQPVGSPLSLECTVEGTSNPNLYWYRQAAGRGLQLLFYSVGIGQISSEVPQNLSASRPQDRQFILSSKKLLLSDSGFYLCAWSIAGADTQYFGPGTRLTVL.

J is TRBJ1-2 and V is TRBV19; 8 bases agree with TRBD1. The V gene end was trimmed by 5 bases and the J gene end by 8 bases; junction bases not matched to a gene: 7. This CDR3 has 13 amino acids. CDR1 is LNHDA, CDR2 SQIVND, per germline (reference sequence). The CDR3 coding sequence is TGTGCCAGTAGTGGGGACAGGATGGGCGGCTACACCTTC. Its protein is CASSGDRMGGYTF.

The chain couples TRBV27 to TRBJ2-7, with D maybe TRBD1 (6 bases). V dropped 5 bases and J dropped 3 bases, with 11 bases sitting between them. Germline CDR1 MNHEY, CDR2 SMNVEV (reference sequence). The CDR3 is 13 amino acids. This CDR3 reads CASSRGQLYEQYF. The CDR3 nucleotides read TGTGCCAGCAGTCGAGGACAGCTCTACGAGCAGTACTTC.

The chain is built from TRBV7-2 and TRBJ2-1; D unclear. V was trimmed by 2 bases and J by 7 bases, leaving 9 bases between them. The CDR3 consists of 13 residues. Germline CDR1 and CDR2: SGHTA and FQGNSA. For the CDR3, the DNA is TGTGCCAGCAGCTTAAGAGGAGCGAATGAGCAGTTCTTC. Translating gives CASSLRGANEQFF. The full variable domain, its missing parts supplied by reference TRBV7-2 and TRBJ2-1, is GAGVSQSPSNKVTEKGKDVELRCDPISGHTALYWYRQSLGQGLEFLIYFQGNSAPDKSGLPSDRFSAERTGGSVSTLTIQRTQQEDSAVYLCASSLRGANEQFFGPGTRLTVL.

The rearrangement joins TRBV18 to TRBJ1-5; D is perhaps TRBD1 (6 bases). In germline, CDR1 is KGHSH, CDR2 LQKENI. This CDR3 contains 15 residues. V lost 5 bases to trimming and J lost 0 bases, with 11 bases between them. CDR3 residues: CASSNTGNSNQPQHF. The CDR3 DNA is TGTGCCAGCTCAAATACAGGGAATAGCAATCAGCCCCAGCATTTT.

The CDR3 DNA sequence: TGTGCCAGCAGCACCTCTCAGGTGCCCTATGGCTACACCTTC. Protein product: CASSTSQVPYGYTF. This chain links TRBV9 with TRBJ1-2; D gene uncertain. V was cut by 4 bases and J by 4 bases, with 14 bases left in between. Germline values: CDR1 SGDLS, CDR2 YYNGEE. The CDR3 length is 14 residues. Full variable domain (rest looked up from reference TRBV9 and TRBJ1-2): DSGVTQTPKHLITATGQRVTLRCSPRSGDLSVYWYQQSLDQGLQFLIQYYNGEERAKGNILERFSAQQFPDLHSELNLSSLELGDSALYFCASSTSQVPYGYTFGSGTRLTVV.

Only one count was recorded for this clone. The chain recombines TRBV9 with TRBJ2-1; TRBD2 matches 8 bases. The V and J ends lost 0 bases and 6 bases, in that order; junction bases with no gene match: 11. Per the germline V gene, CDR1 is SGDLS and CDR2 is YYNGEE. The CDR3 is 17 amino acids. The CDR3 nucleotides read TGTGCCAGCAGCGTAGCCCTTTCAGCGGGAGCAAGCAATGAGCAGTTCTTC. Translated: CASSVALSAGASNEQFF. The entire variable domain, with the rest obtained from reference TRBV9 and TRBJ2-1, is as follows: DSGVTQTPKHLITATGQRVTLRCSPRSGDLSVYWYQQSLDQGLQFLIQYYNGEERAKGNILERFSAQQFPDLHSELNLSSLELGDSALYFCASSVALSAGASNEQFFGPGTRLTVL.